This T cell receptor beta chain was captured in a study of shared clonotypes between healthy human individuals. Study outcomes and limitations: On the whole, naive subsets had larger estimated richness than memory subsets had.

Unmatched junction bases numbered 5, after V lost 3 bases and J lost 3 bases. The CDR3 is made up of 15 amino acids. Germline assignment: CDR1 LGHNA and CDR2 YNFKEQ. About this clone itself: What it binds is unknown.

Replicate PCRs run on sorted subsets employed 200 ng DNA, some 33,000 T cell genomes. The assay was immunoSEQ multiplex PCR, and TCRdb's table has in-frame clones only and misses some. Here the sample spans 2,500,000 or so clones, more than 90% being singletons. Donors, without exception, were Caucasian adults residing in Nashville, Tennessee. This clonotype was sampled from a man between 18 and 29 years old in good health. The chain recombines TRBV4-2 with TRBJ1-5; 7 bases map to TRBD1. The specimen was naive CD4+ T cells sorted from blood. As to subset: CD45RA+ positively selected. CDR3 DNA: TGTGCCAGCAGCCAGCTGACAGGGCTCAATCAGCCCCAGCATTTT. Translating it yields CASSQLTGLNQPQHF.